Listed below are T cell receptor beta chains from one sample, sequenced in a study of shared clonotypes between healthy human individuals. Produced via immunoSEQ multiplex PCR; TCRdb's table is partial and in-frame only. The table lists 980,000 or so clones, over 60% of them singletons. Sample: memory CD4+ T cells sorted from blood. These receptors were taken from a man aged 18-30 years in good health. CDR3s include the opening cysteine and the closing phenylalanine or tryptophan. The D gene is left open where the match is weak. Clone size appears in some rows only: once, few, many, or a class for an expanded clone.

>TRBD1|TRBV2|.|TRBJ2-2|15
TGTGCCAGCAGGGGACAGAGCGCGAACACCGGGGAGCTGTTTTTT
CASRGQSANTGELFF
>TRBD1|TRBV30|.|TRBJ1-5|14
TGTGCCTGGAGTCTGGGACAGGGTGATCAGCCCCAGCATTTT
CAWSLGQGDQPQHF
>TRBD2|TRBV7-2|.|TRBJ2-1|12
TGTGCCAGCAGCTCGACTAGCCATGAGCAGTTCTTC
CASSSTSHEQFF
>TRBD1|TRBV7-3|once|TRBJ1-2|13
TGTGCCAGCAGTCGGGACAGGAACTATGGCTACACCTTC
CASSRDRNYGYTF
>.|TRBV5-1|.|TRBJ2-1|15
TGCGCCAGCAGCTTGGACTTATCCTCCTACAATGAGCAGTTCTTC
CASSLDLSSYNEQFF
>.|TRBV5-5|.|TRBJ2-2|13
TGTGCCAGCAGCTCAGCGAACACCGGGGAGCTGTTTTTT
CASSSANTGELFF
>.|TRBV7-9|.|TRBJ2-5|15
TGTGCCAGCAGCTTAGAGGGTTTGGGAAAAGAGACCCAGTACTTC
CASSLEGLGKETQYF
>.|TRBV2|.|TRBJ2-7|14
TGTGCCAGCACCGACCCCCTATTATCAAACGAGCAGTACTTC
CASTDPLLSNEQYF
>.|TRBV11-2|.|TRBJ2-1|13
TGTGCCAGCAGCCCGGGACCAATCAATGAGCAGTTCTTC
CASSPGPINEQFF
>TRBD2|TRBV9|.|TRBJ2-1|15
TGTGCCAGCAGCGCGAGGACTAGCGAATACAATGAGCAGTTCTTC
CASSARTSEYNEQFF
>TRBD2|TRBV11-2|.|TRBJ2-1|14
TGTGCCAGCCAAGGGATAGCGGGACCTAGTGAGCAGTTCTTC
CASQGIAGPSEQFF
>.|TRBV30|.|TRBJ2-7|13
TGTGCCTGGAGTGTTGTGCGGGCCAACGAGCAGTACTTC
CAWSVVRANEQYF
>.|TRBV11-3|.|TRBJ1-1|13
TGTGCCAGCAGTGACGGGGCAGTAGGTGAAGCTTTCTTT
CASSDGAVGEAFF
>.|TRBV19|.|TRBJ1-3|17
TGTGCCAGTAGTACCTCGAGACAGCGAATTTCTGGAAACACCATATATTTT
CASSTSRQRISGNTIYF
>.|TRBV5-1|.|TRBJ1-6|14
TGCGCCAGCAGCTTCCCTCCTCGGGATTCACCCCTCCACTTT
CASSFPPRDSPLHF
>TRBD1|TRBV10-3|.|TRBJ2-7|15
TGTGCCATCAGTGATGCCGGGACAGGCACCTACGAGCAGTACTTC
CAISDAGTGTYEQYF
>.|TRBV6-1|.|TRBJ2-7|13
TGTGCCACCCAGAGTACAGTCTCCTACGAGCAGTACTTC
CATQSTVSYEQYF
>TRBD2|TRBV29-1|.|TRBJ2-7|17
TGCAGCGTCCAAAGACTAGCGGGAGGGCCTCTAACCTACGAGCAGTACTTC
CSVQRLAGGPLTYEQYF
>.|TRBV28|.|TRBJ1-5|15
TGTGCCAGCAGTCTAACCGGGGCCCGCTATCAGCCCCAGCATTTT
CASSLTGARYQPQHF
>.|TRBV10-3|once|TRBJ2-5|14
TGTGCCATCAGTACACAAGGGATCCAAGAGACCCAGTACTTC
CAISTQGIQETQYF
>TRBD1|TRBV4-1|.|TRBJ1-1|14
TGCGCCAGCAGCCGACCCTCAGGGACAGCGGAAGCTTTCTTT
CASSRPSGTAEAFF
>.|TRBV20-1|.|TRBJ2-7|11
TGCAGTGTTTCGGACCTCTACGAGCAGTACTTC
CSVSDLYEQYF
>.|TRBV4-2|.|TRBJ2-5|16
TGTGCCAGCAGCCCCCTAGGGGGGGGGCAACAAGAGACCCAGTACTTC
CASSPLGGGQQETQYF
>.|TRBV6-5|once|TRBJ2-2|15
TGTGCCAGCAGTAGAGGAGGGTTAGGGACCGGGGAGCTGTTTTTT
CASSRGGLGTGELFF
>.|TRBV7-2|.|TRBJ1-6|14
TGTGCCAGCAGCCCTTCGTACGCGAATTCACCCCTCCACTTT
CASSPSYANSPLHF